One and the same sample provided the 23 T cell receptor beta chains below, sequenced in a study of metastatic and nonmetastatic thyroid tumors. TCRdb reprocessed the PCR reads via MiXCR. This table has under 95,000 clones, roughly 13% appearing once. Every patient underwent thyroid surgery untreated. The sample taken for sequencing was blood. The receptor set was obtained from a female donor with papillary thyroid cancer or a benign thyroid nodule (not recorded which). Some clones in this sample may be carry-over from other donors' samples.

This clone was recorded a few times. The chain couples TRBV19 to TRBJ1-5, with D possibly matching TRBD1 (6 bases). V was pared by 7 bases and J by 4 bases, with 11 bases between. Germline V gene lookup returns CDR1 LNHDA and CDR2 SQIVND (reference sequence). CDR3 length: 13 residues. CDR3 sequence: CASTGDRNQPQHF. As DNA, the CDR3 is TGTGCCAGTACCGGAGACAGGAATCAGCCCCAGCATTTT.

This clone has at least ten counts. V is TRBV28 and J is TRBJ2-5, with TRBD1 as a possible D gene (6 bases). With 8 bases removed from V and 1 base from J, the gap between germline ends came to 11 bases. CDR3 size: 13 residues. Germline V gives CDR1 MDHEN, CDR2 SYDVKM. In nucleotides, the CDR3 is TGTGCCAGCCATGGGACACCCCAAGAGACCCAGTACTTC. Its protein product is CASHGTPQETQYF.

This clone appeared many times. CDR3 sequence reads: CATSDTGTSGTYPNTGELFF. The DNA of the CDR3 is TGTGCCACCAGTGACACCGGGACTAGCGGGACCTATCCGAACACCGGGGAGCTGTTTTTT. The gene calls are TRBV24-1 and TRBJ2-2, with TRBD2 matching 13 bases. The V segment lost 4 bases and the J segment 0 bases; nucleotides outside the gene matches: 10. The germline gives CDR1 KGHDR, CDR2 SFDVKD. The CDR3 is made up of 20 amino acids.

This clone occurred many times. This chain connects TRBV20-1 to TRBJ1-3, with D possibly TRBD1 on 5 matching bases. Germline CDR1 reads DFQATT; CDR2 reads SNEGSKA (reference sequence). Deletions cut 3 bases from V and 5 bases from J, with 14 bases between. This CDR3 has 14 residues. The CDR3 bases are TGCAGTGCTAGCCCGGGACTTTCTCGAAACACCATATATTTT. Its protein is CSASPGLSRNTIYF.

This clone was seen ten or more times. The chain carries TRBV2 and TRBJ2-1; D not resolved. The V end was cut by 8 bases, the J end by 6 bases, with 11 bases between. The CDR3 covers 12 residues. Looked up from germline, CDR1 is SNHLY and CDR2 is FYNNEI. The CDR3 DNA reads as TGTGCCAGCCTCCCCGGACCCAATGAGCAGTTCTTC. It codes for CASLPGPNEQFF.

This clone was observed many times. The genes are TRBV7-6 and TRBJ2-7; 8 bases are a match to TRBD1. CDR1 is SGHVS and CDR2 is FNYEAQ in the germline V gene. After removal of 5 bases from V and 2 bases from J, the junction contained 8 bases not matched to a gene. This CDR3 spans 15 amino acids. The CDR3 spells CASSPGQGGPYEQYF. For the CDR3, the DNA is TGTGCCAGCAGCCCTGGACAGGGAGGACCCTACGAGCAGTACTTC.

This clone was detected a few times. A read error may explain this, as a much larger clone is one base away. The chain links TRBV5-1 to TRBJ1-1; 7 bases align to TRBD1. Per the germline V gene, CDR1 is SGHRS and CDR2 is YFSETQ. The CDR3 has 15 amino acids. This CDR3 is CTSSLGWTGNTEAFF. CDR3 DNA: TGCACCAGCAGCTTGGGGTGGACAGGGAACACTGAAGCTTTCTTT.

A few counts support this clone. The chain couples TRBV24-1 to TRBJ2-5; TRBD2 agrees at 11 bases. The CDR3 is 18 residues long. Losses at the gene ends were 3 bases for V and 5 bases for J; bases not matched to a gene: 13. Germline V gene data show CDR1 as KGHDR and CDR2 as SFDVKD. The CDR3: CATSDNSASGRPAETQYF. In DNA, the CDR3 is TGTGCCACCAGTGATAATTCGGCTAGCGGGAGGCCGGCGGAGACCCAGTACTTC.

The chain has TRBV20-1 and TRBJ1-2, with 10 bases matching TRBD1. Looked up from germline, CDR1 is DFQATT and CDR2 is SNEGSKA (reference sequence). The ends lost 6 bases at V and 7 bases at J; junction bases unmatched: 26. There are 19 residues in the CDR3. CDR3 nucleotides: TGCAGTGCCAAGACGACCCTTCCGGGACAGGGGCCACCTGGGGGTGGCTACACCTTC. It encodes CSAKTTLPGQGPPGGGYTF.

This clone was observed at least ten times. The J gene is TRBJ2-7, the V gene TRBV7-2; a possible D gene is TRBD1 (7 bases). The V gene lost 4 bases and the J gene lost 6 bases, with 13 bases spanning the gap. CDR1 and CDR2 from the germline V gene are SGHTA and FQGNSA. The CDR3 sequence is 13 residues long. The CDR3 region is CASSWRGLGEQYF. CDR3 sequence (DNA): TGTGCCAGCAGCTGGAGGGGGCTCGGCGAGCAGTACTTC.

This clone was detected many times. The V gene is TRBV2, the J gene TRBJ2-6; no definite D call. Per germline, CDR1 SNHLY and CDR2 FYNNEI. V was pared by 3 bases and J by 0 bases, with 3 bases between. The CDR3 loop spans 14 amino acids. The CDR3 nucleotides read TGTGCCAGCAGTGACCGCTCTGGGGCCAACGTCCTGACTTTC. This encodes CASSDRSGANVLTF.

As to this clone: This may come from a read error, since a much larger clone is one base off. The V and J genes are TRBV5-1 and TRBJ2-3, with a possible D match to TRBD2 (6 bases). Per the germline V gene, CDR1 is SGHRS and CDR2 is YFSETQ. CDR3 length: 14 residues. As DNA, the CDR3 is TGCACCAGTTCCCCTAGCGCTTACACAGATACGCAGTATTTT. Its translation is CTSSPSAYTDTQYF.

As for this clone: A much larger clone is a single base away; this may be a read error. The gene calls are TRBV7-8 and TRBJ2-1; 7 bases align to TRBD2. Germline V CDR1 and CDR2: SGHVS, FQNEAQ. This CDR3 comprises 13 residues. CDR3 region: CASSMTSSNDQFF. The CDR3 coding sequence is TGTGCCAGCAGCATGACTAGCAGCAATGATCAGTTCTTC. Combining the CDR3 with reference TRBV7-8 and TRBJ2-1 gives the whole variable domain GAGVSQSPRYKVAKRGQDVALRCDPISGHVSLFWYQQALGQGPEFLTYFQNEAQLDKSGLPSDRFFAERPEGSVSTLKIQRTQQEDSAVYLCASSMTSSNDQFFGPGTRLTVL.

This clone has ten or more counts. The CDR3 here is CASSHYAEAGELFF. CDR3 sequence (DNA): TGTGCCAGCAGCCATTACGCGGAGGCCGGGGAGCTGTTTTTT. This rearrangement joins TRBV2 to TRBJ2-2; a weak D match, TRBD2 (5 bases). The length of the CDR3 is 14 residues. Trimming cost V 6 bases and J 6 bases, with 14 bases left between them. CDR1 and CDR2 (germline): SNHLY, FYNNEI.

This clone was seen at least ten times. The CDR3 DNA reads TGTGCCAGCAGTTTAGGTGGGAGGGCCGGAGATACGCAGTATTTT. Amino acid sequence: CASSLGGRAGDTQYF. The chain has TRBV12-3 or TRBV12-4 and TRBJ2-3, with TRBD2 identical over 7 bases. The CDR3 is 15 residues long. J was trimmed by 5 bases and V by 1 base; bases with no gene match: 6.

This clone was recorded many times. The rearrangement uses TRBV9 and TRBJ1-1, with a possible D match to TRBD1 (6 bases). The V end lost 4 bases, the J end lost 0 bases, and 22 bases lay between the germline ends. CDR1 is SGDLS and CDR2 is YYNGEE in the germline V gene. The CDR3 totals 18 residues. In nucleotides, the CDR3 is TGTGCCAGCAGCCGTAGGGGGGGTCCTCGTTTCATGAACACTGAAGCTTTCTTT. It encodes CASSRRGGPRFMNTEAFF.

Ten or more counts support this clone. CDR3: CASSQGTVNTEAFF. The CDR3 DNA reads as TGTGCCAGCAGCCAGGGGACAGTGAACACTGAAGCTTTCTTT. The chain couples TRBV3-1 to TRBJ1-1; 7 bases match TRBD1. The CDR3 runs 14 residues. CDR1 and CDR2 from the germline V gene are LGHDT and YNNKEL (reference sequence). J gave up 0 bases and V 3 bases, and 1 base lay outside the gene matches.

This clone was recorded once. The chain combines TRBV20-1 with TRBJ2-5; unclear D gene. V shed 3 bases and J shed 3 bases, with 8 bases lying between them. Germline CDR1 and CDR2: DFQATT and SNEGSKA (reference sequence). The CDR3 is 12 residues long. CDR3 protein: CSARKREETQYF. The DNA of the CDR3 is TGCAGTGCTAGGAAGCGAGAAGAGACCCAGTACTTC.

Comment on this clone: This may stem from a read error, because a much larger clone lies one nucleotide away. V gene TRBV19 combines with J gene TRBJ1-4; a possible D gene is TRBD1 (5 bases). CDR1 LNHDA and CDR2 SQIVND come from the germline V gene (reference sequence). With 5 bases removed from V and 9 bases from J, the gap between germline ends came to 19 bases. The CDR3 is 15 residues long. The CDR3 coding sequence is TGTGCCAGTAGTGATTTACAGGCGGCGCGGAAAAAACTGTTTTTT. Protein product: CASSDLQAARKKLFF.

This clone has at least ten counts. The rearrangement uses TRBV7-2 and TRBJ1-1; tentatively, D is TRBD1 (6 bases). CDR1 and CDR2 (germline): SGHTA, FQGNSA. The ends were cut back, 6 bases at V and 4 bases at J, with 18 bases in the middle. The CDR3 runs to 15 residues. The chain's CDR3 is CASSLITGMGTEAFF. Here the CDR3 DNA reads TGTGCCAGCAGTTTAATAACAGGGATGGGCACTGAAGCTTTCTTT.

This clone came up many times. The genes are TRBV7-9 and TRBJ2-1, with 8 bases identical to TRBD2. V shed 5 bases and J 2 bases; nucleotides not matched to a gene: 5. The germline V gene encodes CDR1 SEHNR and CDR2 FQNEAQ (reference sequence). CDR3 length equals 15 residues. The CDR3 DNA reads TGTGCCAGCAGCAGCACTAGCGGAACCTACAATGAGCAGTTCTTC. It yields the protein CASSSTSGTYNEQFF.

This clone has a count of ten or more. The CDR3 DNA reads TGTGCCAGCACCGAGAACAGGGACTGGATTGATGGCTACACCTTC. Protein product: CASTENRDWIDGYTF. The chain combines TRBV2 with TRBJ1-2, with D perhaps TRBD1 (6 bases). Germline V gene sequence: CDR1 SNHLY, CDR2 FYNNEI. The CDR3 runs 15 residues. V was shortened by 7 bases and J by 6 bases, with 21 bases between the two germline ends. Full variable domain (rest looked up from reference TRBV2 and TRBJ1-2): EPEVTQTPSHQVTQMGQEVILRCVPISNHLYFYWYRQILGQKVEFLVSFYNNEISEKSEIFDDQFSVERPDGSNFTLKIRSTKLEDSAMYFCASTENRDWIDGYTFGSGTRLTVV.

This clone was counted ten times or more. The rearrangement links TRBV28 to TRBJ1-6; D is unresolved. V was cut by 5 bases and J by 4 bases, with 6 bases left in between. The germline CDR1 and CDR2 sequences are MDHEN and SYDVKM. This CDR3 is 13 amino acids long. The DNA for the CDR3 is TGTGCCAGCAGTGGGCCATATAATTCACCCCTCCACTTT. Its translation is CASSGPYNSPLHF. Filled out from reference TRBV28 and TRBJ1-6, the complete variable domain reads DVKVTQSSRYLVKRTGEKVFLECVQDMDHENMFWYRQDPGLGLRLIYFSYDVKMKEKGDIPEGYSVSREKKERFSLILESASTNQTSMYLCASSGPYNSPLHFGNGTRLTVT.